This is a list of T cell receptor beta chains from one sample in a study of cytomegalovirus exposure and HLA in healthy donors. Sequencing was performed with immunoSEQ multiplex PCR; in TCRdb, only in-frame clones are kept and a portion is missing. Among about 98,000 clones, over 65% were seen once, and the ten largest hold around 17%. The sequenced sample consisted of PBMCs. Receptors were obtained from a man aged 55 to 70 in good health and CMV-seropositive. Both conserved end residues are part of each CDR3. The D gene is left open where the match is weak. Clone size, where shown, is once, few, many, or a class for clones that have expanded.

j_call	d_call	v_call	clone_size	cdr3_aa	cdr3_nt
TRBJ2-1	TRBD1	TRBV14	NA	CASSPGQGRSEQFF	TGTGCCAGCAGCCCGGGACAGGGGCGAAGTGAGCAGTTCTTC
TRBJ1-5	NA	TRBV5-5	NA	CASSLEALRQPQHF	TGTGCCAGCAGCCTAGAGGCATTACGGCAGCCCCAGCATTTT
TRBJ2-7	NA	TRBV4-3	NA	CASSHKWPRPIYEQYF	TGCGCCAGCAGCCACAAGTGGCCTAGACCGATCTACGAGCAGTACTTC
TRBJ2-5	NA	TRBV30	NA	CAWSVLETQYF	TGTGCCTGGAGTGTACTGGAGACCCAGTACTTC
TRBJ2-5	NA	TRBV29-1	NA	CSVEPGRETQYF	TGCAGCGTTGAACCGGGAAGGGAGACCCAGTACTTC
TRBJ1-3	NA	TRBV7-8	NA	CASSLTGAGNTIYF	TGTGCCAGCAGCTTAACCGGGGCTGGAAACACCATATATTTT
TRBJ1-1	TRBD1	TRBV11-2	NA	CASSRQGLLRTEAFF	TGTGCCAGCAGCCGACAGGGGTTACTGAGGACTGAAGCTTTCTTT
TRBJ2-2	NA	TRBV6-5	NA	CASSYQGRELFF	TGTGCCAGCAGTTACCAGGGTCGGGAGCTGTTTTTT
TRBJ2-7	TRBD1	TRBV7-6	NA	CASSLGIGQATYEQYF	TGTGCCAGCAGCTTAGGTATCGGACAGGCTACCTACGAGCAGTACTTC
TRBJ1-1	NA	TRBV29-1	few	CSVDLGGNTEAFF	TGCAGCGTTGATCTGGGAGGGAACACTGAAGCTTTCTTT
TRBJ2-5	TRBD1	TRBV27	NA	CASSWGTGGLETQYF	TGTGCCAGCAGTTGGGGGACAGGGGGCTTAGAGACCCAGTACTTC
TRBJ2-1	TRBD2	TRBV9	once	CASSERGLPYNEQFF	TGTGCCAGCAGCGAGAGGGGACTACCCTACAATGAGCAGTTCTTC
TRBJ2-7	TRBD1	TRBV27	NA	CASGTGGLLYEQYF	TGTGCCAGCGGGACAGGGGGCCTGTTGTACGAGCAGTACTTC
TRBJ2-2	NA	TRBV7-2	once	CASSRDTHRTGELFF	TGTGCCAGCAGCCGCGACACTCATCGGACCGGGGAGCTGTTTTTT
TRBJ1-2	TRBD1	TRBV9	NA	CASSVDREYGYTF	TGTGCCAGCAGCGTCGACAGGGAGTATGGCTACACCTTC
TRBJ1-5	TRBD1	TRBV6-5	once	CASRVRQGHQPQHF	TGTGCCAGCAGGGTTCGACAGGGCCATCAGCCCCAGCATTTT
TRBJ2-7	TRBD1	TRBV7-9	NA	CSSSPTTGTYEQYF	TGTTCCAGCAGCCCTACGACAGGGACCTACGAGCAGTACTTC
TRBJ2-7	TRBD2	TRBV11-1	few	CASSLPGGELQYF	TGTGCCAGCAGCTTACCCGGGGGGGAGTTGCAGTACTTC
TRBJ2-2	TRBD1	TRBV7-3	NA	CASSLGDRDTGELFF	TGTGCCAGCAGCTTGGGGGACAGGGACACCGGGGAGCTGTTTTTT
TRBJ1-4	TRBD1	TRBV28	once	CASSLDRAATNEKLFF	TGTGCCAGCAGTTTGGACAGGGCTGCAACTAATGAAAAACTGTTTTTT
TRBJ1-6	NA	TRBV7-2	once	CASSLGEGRAQGF	TGTGCCAGCAGCTTAGGAGAGGGGAGGGCTCAGGGCTTT
TRBJ1-4	NA	TRBV7-8	NA	CASSLLATNEKLFF	TGTGCCAGCAGCCTACTCGCGACTAATGAAAAACTGTTTTTT
TRBJ2-4	NA	TRBV4-1	once	CASSQVGAVLAKNIQYF	TGCGCCAGCAGCCAAGTAGGTGCGGTACTAGCCAAAAACATTCAGTACTTC
TRBJ1-4	NA	TRBV5-4	NA	CASSANHPGRGNEKLFF	TGTGCCAGCAGCGCAAACCATCCCGGGAGGGGTAATGAAAAACTGTTTTTT
TRBJ2-2	NA	TRBV7-2	NA	CASSLVEGPAGELFF	TGTGCCAGCAGCTTAGTGGAGGGGCCGGCCGGGGAGCTGTTTTTT
TRBJ2-7	TRBD1	TRBV13	NA	CASNQGDSSYEQYF	TGTGCCAGCAACCAGGGGGATAGCTCCTACGAGCAGTACTTC
TRBJ1-6	TRBD1	TRBV6-5	NA	CASSAGQRSPLHF	TGTGCCAGCAGCGCGGGACAGAGATCACCCCTCCACTTT
TRBJ2-7	TRBD1	TRBV11-3	NA	CASSIGTGGDYEQYF	TGTGCCAGCAGCATAGGGACAGGGGGCGACTACGAGCAGTACTTC
TRBJ1-1	NA	TRBV7-9	few	CASSLAHRASAFF	TGTGCCAGCAGCTTAGCGCACAGGGCTTCAGCTTTCTTT
TRBJ2-2	TRBD1	TRBV5-6	NA	CASSRPTGGIGTGELFF	TGTGCCAGCAGCCGACCGACAGGGGGCATCGGCACCGGGGAGCTGTTTTTT
TRBJ1-4	TRBD1	TRBV4-1	few	CASSQDMNRGGVEKLFF	TGCGCCAGCAGCCAAGATATGAACAGGGGTGGAGTCGAAAAACTGTTTTTT
TRBJ1-4	NA	TRBV5-4	NA	CASSPKGGPLALNEKLFF	TGTGCCAGCAGCCCAAAGGGAGGTCCCCTAGCCCTTAATGAAAAACTGTTTTTT
TRBJ1-5	NA	TRBV15	few	CATSTPGSAQHF	TGTGCCACCAGCACCCCAGGGTCGGCCCAGCATTTT
TRBJ1-1	NA	TRBV5-4	few	CASSQSPGNTEAFF	TGTGCCAGCAGCCAATCTCCAGGGAACACTGAAGCTTTCTTT
TRBJ1-3	TRBD1	TRBV6-5	NA	CASSLDRGRITIYF	TGTGCCAGCAGTTTGGACAGGGGGCGCATTACCATATATTTT
TRBJ2-3	TRBD2	TRBV9	NA	CASSPGAGGPTDTQYF	TGTGCCAGCAGCCCTGGAGCGGGGGGACCCACAGATACGCAGTATTTT
TRBJ2-2	NA	TRBV5-4	few	CASGQVNTGELFF	TGTGCCAGCGGGCAGGTGAACACCGGGGAGCTGTTTTTT
TRBJ1-2	NA	TRBV5-4	NA	CASSAGRGYGYTF	TGTGCCAGCAGCGCCGGCAGGGGCTATGGCTACACCTTC
TRBJ2-1	NA	TRBV6-5	NA	CASSLTRGGQFF	TGTGCCAGCAGTTTGACCCGAGGGGGGCAGTTCTTC
TRBJ2-7	NA	TRBV5-4	NA	CASSSTGGGYEQYF	TGTGCCAGCAGCTCGACCGGAGGAGGTTACGAGCAGTACTTC
TRBJ1-1	NA	TRBV11-2	NA	CASSFRGNTEAFF	TGTGCCAGCAGCTTCAGGGGGAACACTGAAGCTTTCTTT
TRBJ2-4	NA	TRBV28	NA	CASSTGFEKNIQYF	TGTGCCAGCAGTACAGGGTTTGAGAAAAACATTCAGTACTTC
TRBJ2-3	NA	TRBV7-2	NA	CASSPLADTQYF	TGTGCCAGCAGCCCACTTGCAGATACGCAGTATTTT
TRBJ2-3	TRBD2	TRBV2	NA	CASSLLAGARTDTQYF	TGTGCCAGCAGTTTACTAGCGGGGGCCCGCACAGATACGCAGTATTTT
TRBJ2-4	NA	TRBV7-2	NA	CASSPRQHGALVNIQYF	TGTGCCAGCAGCCCACGACAGCATGGGGCGCTGGTAAACATTCAGTACTTC
TRBJ2-3	NA	TRBV7-8	NA	CASSLGDIPNTQYF	TGTGCCAGCAGCTTAGGCGACATTCCAAATACGCAGTATTTT
TRBJ2-1	NA	TRBV6-5	NA	CASSYSQVSSYNEQFF	TGTGCCAGCAGTTACTCACAAGTAAGCTCCTACAATGAGCAGTTCTTC
TRBJ2-3	TRBD2	TRBV7-7	NA	CASSGLASTDTQYF	TGTGCTAGCTCCGGACTAGCGAGCACAGATACGCAGTATTTT
TRBJ2-7	TRBD1	TRBV6-5	NA	CASSSGTGGAPYEQYF	TGTGCCAGCAGTTCCGGGACAGGGGGCGCGCCCTACGAGCAGTACTTC
TRBJ1-2	NA	TRBV2	once	CASSDDSSYSYTF	TGTGCCAGCAGTGACGACAGTTCCTATAGCTACACCTTC
TRBJ1-6	NA	TRBV7-2	NA	CASSPPSAGSTGSPLHF	TGTGCCAGCAGCCCCCCTTCGGCAGGGTCTACAGGTTCACCCCTCCACTTT
TRBJ2-5	TRBD1	TRBV7-3	NA	CASSKQGHGGETQYF	TGTGCCAGCAGCAAACAGGGGCACGGCGGGGAGACCCAGTACTTC
TRBJ1-1	NA	TRBV12-5	NA	CASGWGGSGTEAFF	TGTGCTAGTGGTTGGGGGGGTTCGGGGACTGAAGCTTTCTTT